Included here is one TCR beta chain sequence, with context. This entry is derived from a study of blood T cell repertoires in COVID-19. Whole-study context: T cells, B-cell-depleted T cells, or PBMCs provided the cDNA or gDNA that served as material.

TCRdb keeps only in-frame clones here, not all; method: immunoSEQ multiplex PCR. This table holds about 280,000 clones, 80% to 90% found once. V was clipped by 0 bases and J by 1 base, with 8 bases between them. This CDR3 is built from 15 residues. The germline gives CDR1 SGHRS, CDR2 YFSETQ. This rearrangement joins TRBV5-1 to TRBJ1-3; D remains ambiguous. This sequence was found in a man in his forties with acute or convalescent COVID-19. The sequenced sample was peripheral blood. In DNA form, the CDR3 reads TGCGCCAGCAGCTTGGGAGGTTGGTCTGGAAACACCATATATTTT. It translates to CASSLGGWSGNTIYF.